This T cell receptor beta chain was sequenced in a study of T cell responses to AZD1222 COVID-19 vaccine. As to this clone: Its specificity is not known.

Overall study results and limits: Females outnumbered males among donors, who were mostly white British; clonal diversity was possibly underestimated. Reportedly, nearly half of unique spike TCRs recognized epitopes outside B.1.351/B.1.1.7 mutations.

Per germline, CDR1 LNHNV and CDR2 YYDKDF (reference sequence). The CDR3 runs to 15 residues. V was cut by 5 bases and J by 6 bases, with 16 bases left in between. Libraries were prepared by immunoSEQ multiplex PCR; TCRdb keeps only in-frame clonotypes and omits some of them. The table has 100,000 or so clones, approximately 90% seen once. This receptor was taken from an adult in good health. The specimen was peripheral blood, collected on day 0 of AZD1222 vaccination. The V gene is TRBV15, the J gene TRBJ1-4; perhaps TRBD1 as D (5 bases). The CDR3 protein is CATSPRDWRHEKLFF. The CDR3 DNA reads TGTGCCACCAGCCCTCGGGACTGGAGGCATGAAAAACTGTTTTTT.